A selection of T cell receptor beta chains follows, all from one sample in a study of T cell repertoires in cytomegalovirus infection. TCRdb used MiXCR to reprocess the reads, holding one entry per CDR3 protein. The sample holds about 890,000 distinct CDR3 sequences, approximately 30% seen once. No antigen has been identified for these receptors. Sample: cultured CD8+ T cells from PBMCs, taken from culture after CMV antigen stimulation. The receptors here all came from a human donor in good health (CMV status not recorded). Some clones in this sample may be carry-over from other donors' samples. CDR3s include the opening cysteine and the closing phenylalanine or tryptophan. The D gene is left open where the match is weak. Some rows mark clone size as missing; the rest say once, few, many or name a class of expanded clone.

cdr3_aa cdr3_nt d_call j_call cdr3_length clone_size v_call
CASLSPKTGYTF TGTGCCAGCCTTTCACCTAAGACAGGCTACACCTTC . TRBJ1-2 12 . TRBV2
CASSPTPGEQFF TGTGCCAGCAGCCCTACCCCCGGTGAGCAGTTCTTC . TRBJ2-1 12 . TRBV7-6
CASNPRGVWAFF TGTGCCAGCAACCCGAGAGGGGTATGGGCTTTCTTT . TRBJ1-1 12 many TRBV2
CASSQGSLAGGQDTQYF TGTGCCAGCAGCCAAGGGAGTCTAGCGGGGGGCCAAGATACGCAGTATTTT TRBD2 TRBJ2-3 17 . TRBV14
CAIDTGGIEGYTF TGTGCCATCGATACCGGAGGGATCGAAGGCTACACCTTC . TRBJ1-2 13 . TRBV2
CASSPKRAPAAGELFF TGTGCCAGCAGCCCCAAAAGGGCACCAGCGGCCGGGGAGCTGTTTTTT . TRBJ2-2 16 many TRBV7-9
CASSPPQHYSGELFF TGTGCCAGCAGTCCCCCCCAACATTACTCCGGGGAGCTGTTTTTT . TRBJ2-2 15 . TRBV6-1
CASSLGGKVGNIQYF TGTGCCAGCAGTTTAGGCGGGAAAGTCGGAAACATTCAGTACTTC . TRBJ2-4 15 . TRBV27
CASSWDSGTGNEKLFF TGTGCCAGCAGCTGGGATTCCGGGACAGGGAATGAAAAACTGTTTTTT TRBD1 TRBJ1-4 16 . TRBV11-2
CASSYAGYNSPLHF TGTGCCAGCAGTTACGCCGGCTATAATTCACCCCTCCACTTT . TRBJ1-6 14 . TRBV6-6
CASSSSGAQPQHF TGTGCCAGCAGCTCTTCGGGGGCACAGCCCCAGCATTTT . TRBJ1-5 13 few TRBV6-2/TRBV6-3
CAIRYHTDTQYF TGTGCCATCCGGTACCACACAGATACGCAGTATTTT . TRBJ2-3 12 . TRBV2
CASSRQGEAFF TGCGCCAGCAGCAGACAGGGGGAAGCTTTCTTT TRBD1 TRBJ1-1 11 . TRBV5-1
CASSLGGVYSNQPQHF TGTGCCAGCAGTTTAGGCGGAGTTTATAGCAATCAGCCCCAGCATTTT . TRBJ1-5 16 few TRBV12-3/TRBV12-4
CASSSQGAFYNEQFF TGTGCCAGCAGTTCACAGGGGGCGTTCTACAATGAGCAGTTCTTC TRBD1 TRBJ2-1 15 . TRBV5-4
CASSDTLRDSNYGYTF TGTGCCAGCAGCGACACTCTCCGGGACAGCAACTATGGCTACACCTTC TRBD1 TRBJ1-2 16 many TRBV7-8
CASSVQWVANQETQYF TGTGCCAGCAGCGTACAGTGGGTCGCTAACCAAGAGACCCAGTACTTC . TRBJ2-5 16 few TRBV9
CASSQFMWTGVLGENIQYF TGTGCCAGCAGCCAATTTATGTGGACAGGGGTTTTGGGAGAAAACATTCAGTACTTC TRBD1 TRBJ2-4 19 few TRBV7-9
CASSPKGTGAEQYF TGTGCCAGCAGCCCCAAGGGGACAGGGGCCGAGCAGTACTTC TRBD1 TRBJ2-7 14 many TRBV7-2
CASSGQWGETNTEAFF TGTGCCAGCAGTGGGCAATGGGGGGAGACGAACACTGAAGCTTTCTTT . TRBJ1-1 16 . TRBV2